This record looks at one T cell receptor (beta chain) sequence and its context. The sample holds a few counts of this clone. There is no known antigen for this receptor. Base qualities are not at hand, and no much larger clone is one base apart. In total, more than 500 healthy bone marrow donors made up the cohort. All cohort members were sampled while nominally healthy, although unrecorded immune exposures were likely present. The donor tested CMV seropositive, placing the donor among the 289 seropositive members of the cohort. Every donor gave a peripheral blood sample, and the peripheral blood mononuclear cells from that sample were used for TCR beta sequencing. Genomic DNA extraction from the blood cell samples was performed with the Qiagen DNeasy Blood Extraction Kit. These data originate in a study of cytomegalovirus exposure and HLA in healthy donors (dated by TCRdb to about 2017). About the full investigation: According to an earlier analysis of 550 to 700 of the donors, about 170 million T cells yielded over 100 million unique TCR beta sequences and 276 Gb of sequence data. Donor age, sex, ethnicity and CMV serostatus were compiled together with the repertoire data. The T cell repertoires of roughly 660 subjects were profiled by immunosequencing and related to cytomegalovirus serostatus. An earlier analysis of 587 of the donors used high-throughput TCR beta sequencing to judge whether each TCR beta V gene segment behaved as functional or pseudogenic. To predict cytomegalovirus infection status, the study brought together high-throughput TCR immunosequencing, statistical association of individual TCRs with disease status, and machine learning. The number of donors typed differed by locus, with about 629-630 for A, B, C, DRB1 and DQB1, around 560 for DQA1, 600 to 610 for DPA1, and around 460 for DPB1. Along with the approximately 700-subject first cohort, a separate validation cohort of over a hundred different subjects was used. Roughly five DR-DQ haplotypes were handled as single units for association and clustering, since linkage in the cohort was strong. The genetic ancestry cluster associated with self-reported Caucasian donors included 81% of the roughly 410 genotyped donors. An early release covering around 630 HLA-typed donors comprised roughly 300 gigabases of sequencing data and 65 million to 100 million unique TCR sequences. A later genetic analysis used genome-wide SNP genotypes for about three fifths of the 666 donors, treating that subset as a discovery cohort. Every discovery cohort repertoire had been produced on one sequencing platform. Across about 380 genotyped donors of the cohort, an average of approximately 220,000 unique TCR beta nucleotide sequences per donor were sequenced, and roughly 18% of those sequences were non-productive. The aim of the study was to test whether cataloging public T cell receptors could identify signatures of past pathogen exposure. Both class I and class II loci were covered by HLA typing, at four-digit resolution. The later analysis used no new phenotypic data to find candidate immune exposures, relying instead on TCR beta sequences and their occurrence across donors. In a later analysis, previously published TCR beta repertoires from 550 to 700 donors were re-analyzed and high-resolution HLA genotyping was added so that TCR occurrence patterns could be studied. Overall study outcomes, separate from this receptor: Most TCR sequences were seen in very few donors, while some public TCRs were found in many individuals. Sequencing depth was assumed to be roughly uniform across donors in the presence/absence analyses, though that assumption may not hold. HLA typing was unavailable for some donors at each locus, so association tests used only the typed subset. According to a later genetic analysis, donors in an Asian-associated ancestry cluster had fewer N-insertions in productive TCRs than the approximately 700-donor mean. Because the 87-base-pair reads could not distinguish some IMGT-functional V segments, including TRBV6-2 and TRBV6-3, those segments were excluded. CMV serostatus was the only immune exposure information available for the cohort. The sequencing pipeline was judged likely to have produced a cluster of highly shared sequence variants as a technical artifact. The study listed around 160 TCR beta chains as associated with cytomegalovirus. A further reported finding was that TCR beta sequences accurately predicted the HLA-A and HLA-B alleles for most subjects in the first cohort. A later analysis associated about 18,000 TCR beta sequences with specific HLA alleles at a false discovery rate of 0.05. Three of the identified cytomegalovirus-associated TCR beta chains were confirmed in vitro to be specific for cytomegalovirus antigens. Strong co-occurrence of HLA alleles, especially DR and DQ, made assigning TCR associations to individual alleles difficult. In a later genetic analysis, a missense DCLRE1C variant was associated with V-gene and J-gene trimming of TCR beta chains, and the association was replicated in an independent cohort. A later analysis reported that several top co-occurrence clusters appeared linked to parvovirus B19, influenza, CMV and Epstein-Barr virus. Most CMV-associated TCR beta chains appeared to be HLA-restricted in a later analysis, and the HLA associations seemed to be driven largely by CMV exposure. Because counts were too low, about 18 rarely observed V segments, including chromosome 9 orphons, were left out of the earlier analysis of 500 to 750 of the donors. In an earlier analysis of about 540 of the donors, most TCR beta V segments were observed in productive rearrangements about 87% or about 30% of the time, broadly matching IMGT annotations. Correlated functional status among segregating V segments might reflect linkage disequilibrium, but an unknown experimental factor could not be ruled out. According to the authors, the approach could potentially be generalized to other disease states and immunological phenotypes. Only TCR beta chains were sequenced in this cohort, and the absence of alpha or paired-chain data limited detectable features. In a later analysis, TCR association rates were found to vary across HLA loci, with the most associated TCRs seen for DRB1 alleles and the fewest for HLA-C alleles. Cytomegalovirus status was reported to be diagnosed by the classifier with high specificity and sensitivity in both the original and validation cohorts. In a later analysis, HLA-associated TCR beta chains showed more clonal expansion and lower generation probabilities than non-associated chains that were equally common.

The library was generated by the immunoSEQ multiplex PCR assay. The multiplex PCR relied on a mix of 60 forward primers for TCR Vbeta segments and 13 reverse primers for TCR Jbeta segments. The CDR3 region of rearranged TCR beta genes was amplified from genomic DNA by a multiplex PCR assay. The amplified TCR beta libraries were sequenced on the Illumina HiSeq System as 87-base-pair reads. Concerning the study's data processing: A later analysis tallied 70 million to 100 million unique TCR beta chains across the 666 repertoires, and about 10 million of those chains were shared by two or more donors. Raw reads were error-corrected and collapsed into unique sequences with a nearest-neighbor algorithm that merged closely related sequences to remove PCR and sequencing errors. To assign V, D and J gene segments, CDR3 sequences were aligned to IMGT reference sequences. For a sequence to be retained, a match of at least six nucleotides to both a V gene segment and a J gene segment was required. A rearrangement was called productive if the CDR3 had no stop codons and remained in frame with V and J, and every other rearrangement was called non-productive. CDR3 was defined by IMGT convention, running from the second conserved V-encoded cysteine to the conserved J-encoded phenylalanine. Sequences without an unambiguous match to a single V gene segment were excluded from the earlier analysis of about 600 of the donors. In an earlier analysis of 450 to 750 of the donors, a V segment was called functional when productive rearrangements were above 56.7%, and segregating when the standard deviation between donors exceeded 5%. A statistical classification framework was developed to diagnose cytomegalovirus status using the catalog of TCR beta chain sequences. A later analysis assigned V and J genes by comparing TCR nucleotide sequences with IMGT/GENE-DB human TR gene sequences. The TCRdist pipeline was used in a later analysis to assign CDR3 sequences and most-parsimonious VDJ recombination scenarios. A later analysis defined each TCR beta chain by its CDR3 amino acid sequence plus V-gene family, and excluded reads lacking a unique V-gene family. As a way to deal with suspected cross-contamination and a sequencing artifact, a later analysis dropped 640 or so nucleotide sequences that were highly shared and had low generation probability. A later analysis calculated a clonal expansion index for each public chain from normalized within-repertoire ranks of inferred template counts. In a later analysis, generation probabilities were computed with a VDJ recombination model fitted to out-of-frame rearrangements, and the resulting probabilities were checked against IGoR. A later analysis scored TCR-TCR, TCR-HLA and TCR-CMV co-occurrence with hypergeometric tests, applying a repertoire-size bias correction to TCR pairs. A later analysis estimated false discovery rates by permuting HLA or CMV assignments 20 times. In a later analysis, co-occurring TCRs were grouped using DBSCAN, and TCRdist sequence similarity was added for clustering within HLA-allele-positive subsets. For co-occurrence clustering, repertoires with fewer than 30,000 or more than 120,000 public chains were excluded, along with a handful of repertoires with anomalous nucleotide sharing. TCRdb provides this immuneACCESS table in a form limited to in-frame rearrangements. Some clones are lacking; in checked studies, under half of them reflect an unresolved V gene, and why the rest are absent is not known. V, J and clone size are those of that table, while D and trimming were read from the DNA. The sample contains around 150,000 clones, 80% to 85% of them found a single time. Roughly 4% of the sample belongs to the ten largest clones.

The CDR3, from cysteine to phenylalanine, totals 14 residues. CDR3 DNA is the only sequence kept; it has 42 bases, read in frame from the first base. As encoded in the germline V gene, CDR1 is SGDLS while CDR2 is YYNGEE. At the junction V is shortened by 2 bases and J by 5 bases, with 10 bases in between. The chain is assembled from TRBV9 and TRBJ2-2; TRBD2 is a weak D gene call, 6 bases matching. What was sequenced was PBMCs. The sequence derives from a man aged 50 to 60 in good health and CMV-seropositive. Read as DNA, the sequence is TGTGCCAGCAGCGTCGGAGGGCAAACCGGGGAGCTGTTTTTT. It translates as CASSVGGQTGELFF. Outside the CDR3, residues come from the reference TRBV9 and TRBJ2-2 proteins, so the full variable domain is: DSGVTQTPKHLITATGQRVTLRCSPRSGDLSVYWYQQSLDQGLQFLIQYYNGEERAKGNILERFSAQQFPDLHSELNLSSLELGDSALYFCASSVGGQTGELFFGEGSRLTVL.